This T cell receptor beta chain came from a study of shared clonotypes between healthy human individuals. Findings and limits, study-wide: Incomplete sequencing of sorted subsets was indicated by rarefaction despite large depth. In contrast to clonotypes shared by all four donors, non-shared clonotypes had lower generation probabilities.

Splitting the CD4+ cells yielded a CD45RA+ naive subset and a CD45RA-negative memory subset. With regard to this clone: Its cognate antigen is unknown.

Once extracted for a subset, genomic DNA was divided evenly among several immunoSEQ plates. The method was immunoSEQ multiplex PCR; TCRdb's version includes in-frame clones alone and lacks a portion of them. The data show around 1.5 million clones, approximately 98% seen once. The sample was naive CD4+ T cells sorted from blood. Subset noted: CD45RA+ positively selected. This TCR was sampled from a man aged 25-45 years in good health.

The CDR3 sequence: CASSGDPGNEQFF. DNA for the CDR3: TGTGCCAGCAGTGGGGACCCGGGCAATGAGCAGTTCTTC. The chain links TRBV2 to TRBJ2-1; D is tentatively TRBD1 or TRBD2 (5 bases each). The CDR3 length is 13 residues. The germline gives CDR1 SNHLY, CDR2 FYNNEI. V was trimmed by 4 bases and J by 6 bases, leaving 10 bases between them.